This TCR beta chain was found in a study of cytomegalovirus exposure and HLA in healthy donors. Study findings and constraints: According to a later analysis, donors in an Asian-associated ancestry cluster reportedly had fewer N-insertions than the roughly 670-donor mean.

The PCR ran on 60 Vbeta and 13 Jbeta primers. Measured with immunoSEQ multiplex PCR; TCRdb has only the in-frame clones, and not every one. The data hold fewer than 200,000 clones, with over 65% observed a single time. Trimming left V 2 bases short and J 8 bases short, with 12 bases between. CDR1 SNHLY and CDR2 FYNNEI come from the germline V gene. This CDR3 has 13 residues. The count of this clone is one. The target antigen is unknown. V usage is TRBV2 and J usage is TRBJ1-2; D is perhaps TRBD1 (5 bases). Sequencing used PBMCs. This clonotype originated in a female donor in good health and CMV-seronegative. Written as DNA, the CDR3 is TGTGCCAGCAGTGAAAGTGACGGGGGAGGCTACACCTTC. Translating gives CASSESDGGGYTF.